The clone carrying this TCR beta chain occurred a few times. Its antigen is not known. TCRdb analysed the RT-PCR reads with MiXCR anew, one entry per CDR3 protein. The sample holds more than 600,000 distinct CDR3 sequences, 18% seen once. This sample stems from a study of response to subunit inactivated influenza vaccine. Study observations and caveats: The study's authors posited that every seasonal influenza vaccination enlists few new T cells.

V shed 8 bases and J 6 bases; nucleotides not matched to a gene: 18. The CDR3 is made up of 17 amino acids. The germline V gene encodes CDR1 SEHNR and CDR2 FQNEAQ (reference sequence). This specimen was PBMCs from blood, taken about 5 days after vaccination. The receptor comes from a man aged 45-65 years who received an inactivated influenza vaccine. The V and J genes are TRBV7-9 and TRBJ2-1; TRBD1 agrees at 8 bases. CDR3 loop: CASPPDLRQGAINEQFF. The CDR3 DNA reads as TGTGCCAGCCCCCCTGATCTTAGGCAGGGGGCGATCAATGAGCAGTTCTTC.